This is a list of T cell receptor beta chains from one sample in a study of T cell repertoires and HLA-DP antigens. These TCRs' antigens remain unknown. Measured with immunoSEQ multiplex PCR; TCRdb has only the in-frame clones, and not every one. The sample includes about 89,000 clones, about nine tenths of them seen just once. Sequenced material: CD4+ T cells from PBMCs. The receptor set was obtained from a middle-aged man in good health and CMV-seronegative. The CDR3 runs from the conserved cysteine through the conserved F or W. The order of the fields is J gene, D gene, clone size, V gene, CDR3 DNA, CDR3 protein. D genes are given only for firm matches. Part of the rows lack a size; the others show once, few, many or a class for expanded clones.

>TRBJ1-1|TRBD1|.|TRBV2
TGTGCCAGCAGTCCGGACAGGGGGCGTACTGAAGCTTTCTTT
CASSPDRGRTEAFF
>TRBJ2-6|.|.|TRBV5-4
TGTGCCAGCAGCCGCGGACGGCAATCTGGGGCCAACGTCCTGACTTTC
CASSRGRQSGANVLTF
>TRBJ1-1|.|.|TRBV7-2
TGTGCCAGCAGCTTACTTGGGGACACCAACACTGAAGCTTTCTTT
CASSLLGDTNTEAFF
>TRBJ2-5|.|.|TRBV5-1
TGCGCCAGCAGCTTGGCACTTCTACAAGAGACCCAGTACTTC
CASSLALLQETQYF
>TRBJ2-1|TRBD1|.|TRBV5-1
TGCGCCAGCAGCCCCACAGGGGAGAACTCCTACAATGAGCAGTTCTTC
CASSPTGENSYNEQFF
>TRBJ2-2|TRBD1|.|TRBV19
TGTGCCAGTGGCCCAGCAGGGGGTGTCGGCGGGGAGCTGTTTTTT
CASGPAGGVGGELFF
>TRBJ2-5|TRBD2|few|TRBV5-1
TGCGCCAGCAGCTTGGTTAGCGGGACGGCCCTCCAAGAGACCCAGTACTTC
CASSLVSGTALQETQYF
>TRBJ1-6|.|.|TRBV7-8
TGTGCCAGCAGCTTAGATTTGGGGGCAGATAATTCACCCCTCCACTTT
CASSLDLGADNSPLHF
>TRBJ2-2|.|few|TRBV6-4
TGTGCCAGTCAGGGTTCAACCGGGGAGCTGTTTTTT
CASQGSTGELFF
>TRBJ1-5|.|.|TRBV7-6
TGTGCCAGCAGCTTAAGGCAGGGATACAATCAGCCCCAGCATTTT
CASSLRQGYNQPQHF
>TRBJ2-1|.|.|TRBV7-2
TGTGCCAGCAGCTTGGGGGCGGGAGCAGATGAGCAGTTCTTC
CASSLGAGADEQFF
>TRBJ1-4|TRBD1|.|TRBV25-1
TGTGCCAGCAGTGAATATCCCCGGCCGACAGGGCGGGGTGAAAAACTGTTTTTT
CASSEYPRPTGRGEKLFF
>TRBJ1-6|TRBD1|.|TRBV7-9
TGTGCCAGCAGCCTGGGACAGGGGTCACCCCTCCACTTT
CASSLGQGSPLHF
>TRBJ1-1|.|.|TRBV27
TGTGCCAGCAGTTACCGGGCCCATAGGGAAGACACTGAAGCTTTCTTT
CASSYRAHREDTEAFF
>TRBJ1-5|TRBD1|many|TRBV6-1
TGTGCCAGCTCGGGACAGGGCTATAGCAATCAGCCCCAGCATTTT
CASSGQGYSNQPQHF
>TRBJ2-3|.|few|TRBV5-1
TGCGCCAGCAGCTTGCAGGGGATCACAGATACGCAGTATTTT
CASSLQGITDTQYF
>TRBJ2-4|.|.|TRBV5-1
TGCGCCAGCAGCTTGGCCAGAACTCTGGGAGCCAAAAACATTCAGTACTTC
CASSLARTLGAKNIQYF
>TRBJ2-2|TRBD1|.|TRBV9
TGTGCCAGCAGCGCCCCAGGGGGAGCTGGACCGGGGGAGCTGTTTTTT
CASSAPGGAGPGELFF
>TRBJ2-2|TRBD1|.|TRBV10-3
TGTGCCATCAGTGGTGAGACAGGGGCCGGGGAGCTGTTTTTT
CAISGETGAGELFF
>TRBJ1-6|.|.|TRBV11-2
TGTGCCAGCAGCTTAATGCAGGGAAATTCACCCCTCCACTTT
CASSLMQGNSPLHF
>TRBJ1-1|TRBD1|.|TRBV7-9
TGTGCCAGCAGCCCGGACAGGGCACACACTGAAGCTTTCTTT
CASSPDRAHTEAFF
>TRBJ2-4|.|.|TRBV28
TGTGCCAGCAGTACTGGAATTGTGGAGTACTTC
CASSTGIVEYF
>TRBJ2-2|.|.|TRBV5-4
TGTGCCAGCAGCTCTCCGGCCCCGGGGGTCGCCGGGGAGCTGTTTTTT
CASSSPAPGVAGELFF
>TRBJ1-3|TRBD1|few|TRBV19
TGTGCCAGTAGTTGGACAGGTCAACAAAGCTTT
CASSWTGQQSF
>TRBJ1-2|.|many|TRBV30
TGTGCCTGGAGTGTACTACGAGTAAAGGACTACACCTTC
CAWSVLRVKDYTF
>TRBJ2-3|.|once|TRBV2
TGTGCCAGCAGCCACCTCCGGGGGGCCAGCACAGATACGCAGTATTTT
CASSHLRGASTDTQYF
>TRBJ1-4|.|.|TRBV5-1
TGCGCCAGCAGCTCCGGACAGCGGATGATTAATGAAAAACTGTTTTTT
CASSSGQRMINEKLFF